Below, 28 T cell receptor beta chains from the same sample are listed, as sequenced in a study of blood T cell repertoires in COVID-19. Libraries were prepared by immunoSEQ multiplex PCR; TCRdb keeps only in-frame clonotypes and omits some of them. The sample lists approximately 120,000 clones, roughly 72% occurring once. Specimen: peripheral blood. These receptors were collected from an older man with COVID-19, enrolled during active disease.

This clone has only a few counts. V and J are TRBV7-3 and TRBJ2-7; 8 nucleotides line up with TRBD2. Germline CDR1 reads SGHTA; CDR2 reads FQGTGA. This CDR3 comprises 13 residues. Losses at the gene ends were 2 bases for V and 4 bases for J; bases not matched to a gene: 1. The CDR3 nucleotides are TGTGCCAGCAGCTTAGCGGGAGGATACGAGCAGTACTTC. Protein product: CASSLAGGYEQYF.

The chain uses TRBV28 and TRBJ1-2; 7 bases are shared with TRBD1. This CDR3 spans 14 amino acids. The germline V gene encodes CDR1 MDHEN and CDR2 SYDVKM. The junction had 4 bases not matched to a gene; V was cut back by 2 bases and J by 4 bases. The DNA for the CDR3 is TGTGCCAGCAGTTTACCGACAGGGCTCTATGGCTACACCTTC. It encodes CASSLPTGLYGYTF.

V usage is TRBV11-2 and J usage is TRBJ2-2; D might be TRBD1 (5 bases). The CDR3 contains 15 residues. Deletions cut 5 bases from V and 4 bases from J, with 14 bases between. CDR1 and CDR2 (germline): SGHAT, FQNNGV. CDR3: CASSPYSDSTGELFF. The CDR3 coding sequence is TGTGCCAGCAGCCCCTACTCCGACAGCACCGGGGAGCTGTTTTTT. The entire variable domain, with the rest obtained from reference TRBV11-2 and TRBJ2-2, is as follows: EAGVAQSPRYKIIEKRQSVAFWCNPISGHATLYWYQQILGQGPKLLIQFQNNGVVDDSQLPKDRFSAERLKGVDSTLKIQPAKLEDSAVYLCASSPYSDSTGELFFGEGSRLTVL.

Here the CDR3 DNA reads TGTGCCAGCAGTTTGATCCCGGACTCGAACAATGAGCAGTTCTTC. It codes for CASSLIPDSNNEQFF. The chain carries TRBV28 and TRBJ2-1, with D perhaps TRBD2 (5 bases). V was clipped by 3 bases and J by 5 bases, with 14 bases between them. The CDR3 has 15 residues. Germline V gives CDR1 MDHEN, CDR2 SYDVKM.

The rearrangement joins TRBV19 to TRBJ2-1; 7 bases match TRBD2. Unmatched junction bases numbered 13, after V lost 10 bases and J lost 7 bases. The CDR3 spans 14 residues. CDR1 and CDR2 (germline): LNHDA, SQIVND (reference sequence). CDR3 nucleotide sequence: TGTGCCACTACCCCCTTCGGGACTAAAAATGAGCAGTTCTTC. Amino acid sequence: CATTPFGTKNEQFF.

The V call is TRBV10-3, the J call TRBJ2-1; 7 positions match TRBD2. Germline V gene data show CDR1 as ENHRY and CDR2 as SYGVKD. The ends lost 4 bases at V and 12 bases at J; junction bases unmatched: 12. The CDR3 runs to 14 residues. CDR3 sequence (DNA): TGTGCCATCAGTGCTGGCGGGAGTGGGCAGGTGCAGTTCTTC. Protein: CAISAGGSGQVQFF.

V usage is TRBV6-6 and J usage is TRBJ2-2; D possibly corresponds to TRBD2 (5 bases). This CDR3 has 15 amino acids. Germline V gene lookup returns CDR1 MNHNY and CDR2 SVGAGI (reference sequence). V lost 0 bases to trimming and J lost 6 bases, with 11 bases between them. As DNA, the CDR3 is TGTGCCAGCAGTTACTCTGGTGGTAGCGCCGGGGAGCTGTTTTTT. The encoded protein is CASSYSGGSAGELFF.

The table lists this clone with a few counts. The rearrangement links TRBV28 to TRBJ2-1, with D possibly TRBD2 on 6 matching bases. The CDR3 is made up of 14 amino acids. Trimming shortened V by 6 bases and J by 9 bases, and 18 bases separated the two germline ends. Germline CDR1 MDHEN, CDR2 SYDVKM. CDR3: CASRPGLGGGEQFF. As DNA, the CDR3 is TGTGCCAGCAGGCCGGGACTCGGAGGCGGTGAGCAGTTCTTC.

The chain is built from TRBV6-5 and TRBJ2-7; the D gene is possibly TRBD2 (5 bases). Germline values: CDR1 MNHEY, CDR2 SVGAGI. V lost 0 bases and J 5 bases, leaving 11 bases between the germline ends. This CDR3 has 14 residues. Here the CDR3 reads CASSYSRSGDEQYF. CDR3 bases: TGTGCCAGCAGTTACTCCCGATCCGGGGACGAGCAGTACTTC.

The rearrangement joins TRBV2 to TRBJ2-7; perhaps TRBD2 as D (5 bases). With 5 bases removed from V and 0 bases from J, the gap between germline ends came to 11 bases. Germline V gene data show CDR1 as SNHLY and CDR2 as FYNNEI. There are 14 residues in the CDR3. CDR3 amino acids: CASSSDYLSYEQYF. In DNA, the CDR3 is TGTGCCAGCAGTTCCGACTACCTCTCCTACGAGCAGTACTTC.

V usage is TRBV7-9 and J usage is TRBJ2-3, with D uncertain. Trimming took 5 bases from V and 0 from J, leaving 9 bases between them. This CDR3 spans 14 amino acids. Germline lookup yields CDR1 SEHNR and CDR2 FQNEAQ (reference sequence). In DNA form, the CDR3 reads TGTGCCAGCAGCCCAGACTTTAGCACAGATACGCAGTATTTT. Its translation is CASSPDFSTDTQYF.

V and J are TRBV5-1 and TRBJ2-4; maybe TRBD2 (6 bases). The CDR3 sequence is 14 residues long. Germline values: CDR1 SGHRS, CDR2 YFSETQ. V was cut by 5 bases and J by 7 bases, with 16 bases left in between. Written as DNA, the CDR3 is TGCGCCAGCAGTTCCGCTAGCGTACCTAACATTCAGTACTTC. This translates into CASSSASVPNIQYF.

J is TRBJ2-7 and V is TRBV20-1; unclear D gene. Per the germline V gene, CDR1 is DFQATT and CDR2 is SNEGSKA (reference sequence). Trimming shortened V by 0 bases and J by 3 bases, and 3 bases separated the two germline ends. The CDR3 extends over 11 amino acids. Written as DNA, the CDR3 is TGCAGTGCTAGAGACAACTACGAGCAGTACTTC. Amino acids: CSARDNYEQYF.

The chain links TRBV7-2 to TRBJ2-1; no firm D call. Germline lookup yields CDR1 SGHTA and CDR2 FQGNSA. This CDR3 has 13 amino acids. Trimming removed 5 bases from V and 3 bases from J, with 8 bases in between. The CDR3 reads CASSRGFYNEQFF. The CDR3 coding sequence is TGTGCCAGCAGCCGAGGATTCTACAATGAGCAGTTCTTC.

The rearrangement uses TRBV5-4 and TRBJ2-7, with TRBD2 matching 8 bases. Germline loops: CDR1 SGHNT, CDR2 YYREEE (reference sequence). The J segment lost 4 bases and the V segment lost 0 bases, leaving 9 bases of the junction unmatched. This CDR3 is 16 amino acids long. This chain's CDR3 is CASSLGGASGRYEQYF. The CDR3 region has the DNA TGTGCCAGCAGCTTGGGGGGGGCTAGCGGGCGTTACGAGCAGTACTTC. Full variable domain (remainder filled in from reference TRBV5-4 and TRBJ2-7): ETGVTQSPTHLIKTRGQQVTLRCSSQSGHNTVSWYQQALGQGPQFIFQYYREEENGRGNFPPRFSGLQFPNYSSELNVNALELDDSALYLCASSLGGASGRYEQYFGPGTRLTVT.

The rearrangement uses TRBV4-1 and TRBJ1-5; 8 bases line up with TRBD1. Germline V gene data show CDR1 as MGHRA and CDR2 as YSYEKL. The length of the CDR3 is 15 residues. Trimming cost V 5 bases and J 3 bases; bases outside gene matches: 6. CDR3 sequence (DNA): TGCGCCAGCAGCAGACAGGGGCCCTCCAATCAGCCCCAGCATTTT. Translation gives CASSRQGPSNQPQHF.

In this sample, this clone turned up a few times. The CDR3 region is CASIRGQGDGYTF. The CDR3 DNA is TGTGCCAGCATCCGGGGACAGGGCGATGGCTACACCTTC. The rearrangement uses TRBV12-3 or TRBV12-4 and TRBJ1-2; 9 bases align to TRBD1. This CDR3 contains 13 residues. The J segment lost 6 bases and the V segment lost 7 bases, leaving 6 bases of the junction unmatched.

This clone was found once. The rearrangement links TRBV27 to TRBJ1-2; D is unclear. V shed 0 bases and J shed 6 bases, with 11 bases lying between them. The CDR3 length is 14 residues. Germline V gene sequence: CDR1 MNHEY, CDR2 SMNVEV (reference sequence). CDR3 amino acids: CASSLSRWLDGYTF. The CDR3 DNA is TGTGCCAGCAGTTTATCGAGGTGGTTGGATGGCTACACCTTC.

The chain couples TRBV18 to TRBJ2-7; a possible D gene is TRBD1 (6 bases). V lost 2 bases to trimming and J lost 3 bases, with 11 bases between them. Germline CDR1 KGHSH, CDR2 LQKENI. The CDR3 runs 14 residues. CDR3 sequence reads: CASSPGGAVYEQYF. The CDR3 DNA reads TGTGCCAGCTCACCAGGGGGCGCCGTCTACGAGCAGTACTTC.

The chain has TRBV19 and TRBJ2-7, with D possibly being TRBD2 (7 bases). Germline V gives CDR1 LNHDA, CDR2 SQIVND (reference sequence). Trimming cost V 3 bases and J 2 bases, with 14 bases left between them. The CDR3 consists of 15 residues. The CDR3 coding sequence is TGTGCCAGTAGTATGAATCAGGGGAGGGCCTACGAGCAGTACTTC. Its translation: CASSMNQGRAYEQYF.

This clone came up a few times. This rearrangement joins TRBV9 to TRBJ2-3; TRBD2 matches 13 bases. This CDR3 comprises 16 residues. V was pared by 0 bases and J by 4 bases, with 2 bases of the junction left unmatched. Germline loops: CDR1 SGDLS, CDR2 YYNGEE. The CDR3 nucleotides are TGTGCCAGCAGCGTAGGGACTAGCGGGAGACCAGATACGCAGTATTTT. It encodes CASSVGTSGRPDTQYF.

V and J are TRBV18 and TRBJ2-1, with D perhaps TRBD1 (6 bases). CDR1 and CDR2 (germline): KGHSH, LQKENI. V was shortened by 3 bases and J by 6 bases, with 21 bases between the two germline ends. CDR3 size: 17 residues. CDR3 DNA: TGTGCCAGCTCACCCCTTCACAGGGTGAAGGGTCCCAATGAGCAGTTCTTC. Residues: CASSPLHRVKGPNEQFF.

The sample holds a few counts of this clone. CDR3 amino acids: CASSQVGQMNTEAFF. The CDR3 nucleotides read TGTGCCAGCAGCCAAGTTGGCCAGATGAACACTGAAGCTTTCTTT. V usage is TRBV4-2 and J usage is TRBJ1-1; unclear D gene. V was pared by 1 base and J by 0 bases, with 9 bases between. This CDR3 spans 15 amino acids. CDR1 is LGHNA, CDR2 YNFKEQ, per germline.

J is TRBJ2-3 and V is TRBV29-1; TRBD1 is a possible D gene (6 bases). V was cut by 3 bases and J by 5 bases, with 12 bases left in between. This CDR3 is built from 13 residues. Germline V gene lookup returns CDR1 SQVTM and CDR2 ANQGSEA. In DNA, the CDR3 is TGCAGCGTTGATGGCAGGGGTCTAGATACGCAGTATTTT. It specifies CSVDGRGLDTQYF.

The V gene is TRBV28, the J gene TRBJ1-5; no clear D gene. V gave up 1 base and J gave up 2 bases, with 6 bases separating them. The CDR3 extends over 14 amino acids. The germline V gene has CDR1 MDHEN and CDR2 SYDVKM. CDR3 in DNA: TGTGCCAGCAGTTTATATCAGGGCAATCAGCCCCAGCATTTT. It codes for CASSLYQGNQPQHF.

J is TRBJ1-6 and V is TRBV28; no clear D. Per germline, CDR1 MDHEN and CDR2 SYDVKM. V was clipped by 4 bases and J by 9 bases, with 4 bases between them. This CDR3 has 11 amino acids. The CDR3 is CASSSGSPLHF. CDR3 coding DNA: TGTGCCAGCAGTTCGGGTTCACCCCTCCACTTT. The variable domain in full, with the rest retrieved from reference TRBV28 and TRBJ1-6, is DVKVTQSSRYLVKRTGEKVFLECVQDMDHENMFWYRQDPGLGLRLIYFSYDVKMKEKGDIPEGYSVSREKKERFSLILESASTNQTSMYLCASSSGSPLHFGNGTRLTVT.

The genes are TRBV28 and TRBJ2-7, with 9 bases fitting TRBD2. Germline CDR1 reads MDHEN; CDR2 reads SYDVKM. CDR3 size: 17 residues. V shed 5 bases and J 0 bases; nucleotides not matched to a gene: 11. The CDR3 DNA reads TGTGCCAGCAGTCCCCATCTGGGTAGCGGGAGCTCCTACGAGCAGTACTTC. This encodes CASSPHLGSGSSYEQYF.

The J gene is TRBJ1-2, the V gene TRBV6-5; D not resolved. This CDR3 region has 13 residues. V lost 8 bases and J lost 2, with 12 bases in between. Germline assignment: CDR1 MNHEY and CDR2 SVGAGI. The CDR3 DNA is TGTGCCAGCGGCCAGGCAGGCAACTATGGCTACACCTTC. It specifies CASGQAGNYGYTF.